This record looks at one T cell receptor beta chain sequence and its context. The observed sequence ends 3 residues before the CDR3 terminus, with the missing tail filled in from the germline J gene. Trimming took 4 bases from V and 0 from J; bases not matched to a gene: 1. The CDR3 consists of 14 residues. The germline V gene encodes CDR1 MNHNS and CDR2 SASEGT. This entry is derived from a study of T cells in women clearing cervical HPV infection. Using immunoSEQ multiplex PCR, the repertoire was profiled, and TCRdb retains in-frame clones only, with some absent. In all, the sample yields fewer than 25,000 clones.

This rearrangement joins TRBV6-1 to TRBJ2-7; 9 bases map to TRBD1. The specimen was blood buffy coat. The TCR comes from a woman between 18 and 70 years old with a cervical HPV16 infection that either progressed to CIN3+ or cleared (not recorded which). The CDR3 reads CASSGDRASYEQYF. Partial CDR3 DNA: TGTGCCAGCAGTGGGGACAGGGCCTCCTACGAG.